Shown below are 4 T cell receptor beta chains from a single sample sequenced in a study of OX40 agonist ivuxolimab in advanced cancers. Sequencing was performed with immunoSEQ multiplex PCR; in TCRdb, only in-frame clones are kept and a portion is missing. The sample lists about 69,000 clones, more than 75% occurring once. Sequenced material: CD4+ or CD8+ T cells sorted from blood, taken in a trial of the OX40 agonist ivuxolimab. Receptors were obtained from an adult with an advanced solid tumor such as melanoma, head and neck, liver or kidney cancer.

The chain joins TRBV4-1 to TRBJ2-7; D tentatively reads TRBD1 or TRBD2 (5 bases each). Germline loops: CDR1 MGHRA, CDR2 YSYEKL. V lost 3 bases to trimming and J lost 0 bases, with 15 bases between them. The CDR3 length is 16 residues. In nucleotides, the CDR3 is TGCGCCAGCAGCCATCCCGGGACCTATGGCTCCTACGAGCAGTACTTC. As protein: CASSHPGTYGSYEQYF.

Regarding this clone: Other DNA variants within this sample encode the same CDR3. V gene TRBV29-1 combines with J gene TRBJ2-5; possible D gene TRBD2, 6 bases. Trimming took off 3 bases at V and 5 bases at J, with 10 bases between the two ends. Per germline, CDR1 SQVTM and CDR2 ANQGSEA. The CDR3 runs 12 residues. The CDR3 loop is CSVDRTKETQYF. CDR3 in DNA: TGCAGCGTTGATAGGACTAAGGAGACCCAGTACTTC.

The CDR3 DNA reads as TGCAGCGCCGGACGGAGCTCTGGAAACACCATATATTTT. Its protein product is CSAGRSSGNTIYF. V gene TRBV29-1 combines with J gene TRBJ1-3; D uncertain. Germline V gene sequence: CDR1 SQVTM, CDR2 ANQGSEA. V lost 7 bases and J 0 bases, leaving 10 bases between the germline ends. CDR3 length equals 13 residues. Using reference TRBV29-1 and TRBJ1-3 for the parts outside the CDR3, the full variable domain is SAVISQKPSRDICQRGTSLTIQCQVDSQVTMMFWYRQQPGQSLTLIATANQGSEATYESGFVIDKFPISRPNLTFSTLTVSNMSPEDSSIYLCSAGRSSGNTIYFGEGSWLTVV.

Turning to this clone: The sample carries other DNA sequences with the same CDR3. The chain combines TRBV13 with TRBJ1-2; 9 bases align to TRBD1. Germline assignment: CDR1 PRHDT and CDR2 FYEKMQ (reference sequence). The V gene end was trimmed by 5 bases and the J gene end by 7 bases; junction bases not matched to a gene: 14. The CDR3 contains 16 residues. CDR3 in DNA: TGTGCCAGCAGCCTGAACAGGGGGCAGGATGTGGGTGGCTACACCTTC. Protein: CASSLNRGQDVGGYTF.